This TCR beta chain was obtained from a study of blood T cell repertoires in COVID-19 (dated by TCRdb to 2020 to 2021). Regarding the complete study: Samples from collaborators originated in the United States, Italy and Spain and spanned both the acute and convalescent phases of COVID-19. The prospective study material was composed of cDNA or gDNA derived from T cells, B-cell-depleted T cells, or PBMCs. Deeply sampled blood TCRbeta repertoires from subjects exposed to, actively infected with, or recovered from COVID-19 were included in the dataset. The repertoires were released in a freely available public database intended as a resource for research on the immune response to SARS-CoV-2. Samples were obtained from the ongoing ImmuneRACE study (first 160 participants) and from about 1,300 subjects provided by 6 global collaborators. Sample metadata almost always included a de-identified subject ID, COVID-19 status, age in years and sex. Where available, HLA class I and class II types were obtained from metadata supplied by the sample provider rather than from assay-based typing.

This clone was recorded once. Its antigen is unknown. No per-base quality is available; no much larger clone lies one base away. CDR1 and CDR2, per the germline V gene, are SGHTA and FQGTGA. Trimming takes 5 bases from V and 0 bases from J, and the germline ends sit 7 bases apart. Spanning cysteine to phenylalanine, the CDR3 consists of 14 amino acids. Only the CDR3 DNA is retained, 42 bases long and in frame from the first base. The immunoSEQ Assay, a bias-controlled multiplex PCR, was used to amplify TCRbeta CDR3 regions from genomic DNA. Per the source publication's procedure: Within the assay, amplification of reference gene primers was used to estimate how many nucleated cells each sample contained. To quantify the absolute abundance of each unique TCRbeta CDR3 rearrangement, sequence reads were collapsed and filtered. For each sample, productive Simpson clonality was calculated by taking the square root of Simpson's diversity index across productive rearrangements. What TCRdb holds here is the immuneACCESS table cut down to in-frame rearrangements. Part of the clones is not present; checked against another copy, under half of the missing clones reflect an unresolved V gene, and the others are unexplained. D and trimming come from the DNA, and the V and J calls and clone size come from that table. The sample includes some 330,000 clones, with about 90% observed a single time. Around 1.9% of the sample is held by the ten biggest clonotypes.

One collaborating source in Seattle enrolled patients during active infection and followed them longitudinally through the course of disease. The collaborating institutions used their own protocols to collect whole blood in K2EDTA tubes. For TCRbeta analysis, collaborators shipped samples as frozen whole blood, isolated PBMCs, or DNA extracted from either of those sample types. Broader findings and caveats from the paper: The quantity of clinical and demographic metadata differed by source and by participant and was supplied without curation.

Source material: peripheral blood. This clonotype was sampled from a woman under 40 with COVID-19, enrolled during active disease. The V gene is TRBV7-3 and the J gene is TRBJ2-2; the D gene is unclear. The bases read TGTGCCAGCAGCCCCCTAGCGAACACCGGGGAGCTGTTTTTT. Its translation is CASSPLANTGELFF.